The 30 T cell receptor beta chains presented below share a single source sample, sequenced in a study of memory CD4+ T cells and cytomegalovirus serostatus. TCRdb's table, derived via immunoSEQ multiplex PCR, lists solely in-frame clones and lacks some. In the table there are 50,000 to 75,000 clones, approximately 78% of which are singletons. The sort gate was single viable CD3+CD4+CD8-CD45RO+ cells for memory CD4+ T cells. Sequenced input: memory CD4+ T cells from blood. Source of these receptors: an adult in good health and CMV-seronegative.

The rearrangement uses TRBV6-5 and TRBJ2-3; D remains unclear. The CDR3 is 12 residues long. Germline loops: CDR1 MNHEY, CDR2 SVGAGI. The ends were cut back, 3 bases at V and 4 bases at J, with 5 bases in the middle. Here the CDR3 DNA reads TGTGCCAGCAGTTATGGTCCAGATACGCAGTATTTT. Protein sequence: CASSYGPDTQYF.

This sequence joins TRBV2 and TRBJ2-7; D perhaps matches TRBD2 (6 bases). Germline loops: CDR1 SNHLY, CDR2 FYNNEI. V was shortened by 7 bases and J by 4 bases, with 17 bases between the two germline ends. The CDR3 has 14 amino acids. CDR3 loop: CASNPQLATYEQYF. The CDR3 DNA sequence: TGTGCCAGCAACCCCCAACTAGCAACTTACGAGCAGTACTTC.

This sequence joins TRBV28 and TRBJ1-5; 7 bases are a match to TRBD1. Germline CDR1 is MDHEN and CDR2 is SYDVKM. The junction had 11 bases not matched to a gene; V was cut back by 5 bases and J by 7 bases. The CDR3 is 15 amino acids. The CDR3 is CASSVTGKARQPQHF. DNA for the CDR3: TGTGCCAGCAGTGTGACAGGGAAAGCGAGGCAGCCCCAGCATTTT. The full variable domain, rest sourced from reference TRBV28 and TRBJ1-5, is DVKVTQSSRYLVKRTGEKVFLECVQDMDHENMFWYRQDPGLGLRLIYFSYDVKMKEKGDIPEGYSVSREKKERFSLILESASTNQTSMYLCASSVTGKARQPQHFGDGTRLSIL.

This sequence joins TRBV18 and TRBJ2-1; no firm D call. This CDR3 is 14 amino acids long. Germline CDR1 reads KGHSH; CDR2 reads LQKENI. The V end was cut by 3 bases, the J end by 9 bases, with 15 bases between. The CDR3 DNA reads as TGTGCCAGCTCACCCCTATACGGTTTGTTTGAGCAGTTCTTC. Amino acid sequence: CASSPLYGLFEQFF.

The J gene is TRBJ1-2, the V gene TRBV4-1, with D tentatively TRBD1 (5 bases). V gave up 1 base and J gave up 4 bases, with 16 bases separating them. The germline gives CDR1 MGHRA, CDR2 YSYEKL. The CDR3 has 16 residues. Written as DNA, the CDR3 is TGCGCCAGCAGCCAAGGGTTCGCCGCGGGGGGCTATGGCTACACCTTC. Translation gives CASSQGFAAGGYGYTF.

The rearrangement links TRBV11-3 to TRBJ1-1, with D maybe TRBD1 (5 bases). This CDR3 is 13 amino acids long. Trimming shortened V by 3 bases and J by 4 bases, and 9 bases separated the two germline ends. Germline loops: CDR1 SGHNT, CDR2 YENEEA. The CDR3 here is CASSFDSGTEAFF. CDR3 DNA: TGTGCCAGCAGCTTTGACAGCGGCACTGAAGCTTTCTTT.

The chain employs TRBV5-4 and TRBJ1-5; D may be TRBD1 (5 bases). V was shortened by 0 bases and J by 2 bases, with 9 bases between the two germline ends. The germline CDR1 and CDR2 sequences are SGHNT and YYREEE (reference sequence). The CDR3 has 15 residues. CDR3 sequence reads: CASSLDGGGNQPQHF. The CDR3 bases are TGTGCCAGCAGCTTGGATGGGGGGGGCAATCAGCCCCAGCATTTT.

V is TRBV2 and J is TRBJ2-5, with D possibly TRBD1 on 5 matching bases. The germline V gene has CDR1 SNHLY and CDR2 FYNNEI. The CDR3 length is 14 residues. The V end was cut by 4 bases, the J end by 5 bases, with 14 bases between. Written as DNA, the CDR3 is TGTGCCAGCAGTGTCCAGGGTAGATCGGAGACCCAGTACTTC. It translates to CASSVQGRSETQYF.

The V call is TRBV15, the J call TRBJ1-2; D uncertain. In germline, CDR1 is LNHNV, CDR2 YYDKDF (reference sequence). CDR3 size: 12 residues. The ends were cut back, 0 bases at V and 3 bases at J, with 2 bases in the middle. The CDR3, as DNA: TGTGCCACCAGCAGAGATCACTATGGCTACACCTTC. Translated, it gives CATSRDHYGYTF.

This clone was counted once. V usage is TRBV2 and J usage is TRBJ1-4, with 8 bases fitting TRBD1. The CDR3 extends over 14 amino acids. After removal of 6 bases from V and 8 bases from J, the junction contained 8 bases not matched to a gene. Germline V lookup: CDR1 SNHLY, CDR2 FYNNEI. The CDR3 DNA sequence: TGTGCCAGCAGGGGCAGGGGGCTCGACGAAAAACTGTTTTTT. This translates into CASRGRGLDEKLFF.

A note on this clone: The junction differs from germline at one of its ends, possibly a read error. The chain joins TRBV13 to TRBJ2-1; tentative D call: TRBD2 (6 bases). Germline values: CDR1 PRHDT, CDR2 FYEKMQ (reference sequence). The CDR3 is 16 amino acids. The CDR3, as DNA: TGTGCCAGCACCTTAAGGCCCGGGAGCTCCCTGAATGAGCAGTTCTTC. It is translated as CASTLRPGSSLNEQFF.

The rearrangement joins TRBV5-1 to TRBJ1-1, with 10 bases that match TRBD1. The CDR3 is made up of 15 amino acids. From germline, CDR1 is SGHRS and CDR2 YFSETQ. The trim removed 3 bases at V and 6 bases at J, leaving 8 bases unmatched. CDR3 coding DNA: TGCGCCAGCAGCTCCCGACAGGGGGCAGGGGCTGAAGCTTTCTTT. Translated: CASSSRQGAGAEAFF.

The rearrangement uses TRBV2 and TRBJ2-7, with D perhaps TRBD1 or TRBD2 (5 bases each). CDR1 SNHLY and CDR2 FYNNEI come from the germline V gene. The CDR3 is 15 amino acids. V lost 2 bases and J lost 2, with 13 bases in between. CDR3 DNA: TGTGCCAGCAGTGAAAGAGGGGCCGCTGCCTACGAGCAGTACTTC. It specifies CASSERGAAAYEQYF.

V gene TRBV6-1 combines with J gene TRBJ1-4, with TRBD1 matching over 7 bases. Trimming cost V 0 bases and J 10 bases; bases outside gene matches: 2. The CDR3 runs 13 residues. Germline CDR1 MNHNS, CDR2 SASEGT. CDR3 protein: CASSEANRGKLFF. DNA of the CDR3: TGTGCCAGCAGTGAAGCGAACAGGGGAAAACTGTTTTTT.

This chain uses TRBV6-1 with TRBJ2-5; 7 nucleotides match TRBD1. V dropped 5 bases and J dropped 4; count of bases not matched to a gene: 4. Germline CDR1 is MNHNS and CDR2 is SASEGT. The CDR3 is 13 amino acids. CDR3 protein: CASSTTGLETQYF. CDR3 coding DNA: TGTGCCAGCAGTACGACAGGGTTAGAGACCCAGTACTTC.

The chain is built from TRBV19 and TRBJ1-2, with D tentatively TRBD1 (5 bases). Per germline, CDR1 LNHDA and CDR2 SQIVND (reference sequence). Trimming cost V 4 bases and J 7 bases, with 19 bases left between them. The CDR3 sequence is 15 residues long. This CDR3 reads CASSNPPGRPIGYTF. The CDR3 nucleotides are TGTGCCAGTAGTAACCCTCCGGGACGGCCCATTGGCTACACCTTC.

The V gene is TRBV29-1, the J gene TRBJ2-3; 7 nucleotides line up with TRBD1. CDR3 length: 14 residues. From germline, CDR1 is SQVTM and CDR2 ANQGSEA. Germline trimming cut 6 bases from V and 2 bases from J; bases unmatched to any gene: 8. The CDR3 DNA follows: TGCAGCGTCCCGACAGGGTTTAACACAGATACGCAGTATTTT. Translated, it gives CSVPTGFNTDTQYF.

The rearrangement links TRBV9 to TRBJ1-2; TRBD1 matches at 9 bases. CDR1 SGDLS and CDR2 YYNGEE come from the germline V gene. V lost 0 bases, J lost 4 bases, and 7 bases stayed unmatched. The CDR3 length is 16 residues. The CDR3 nucleotides are TGTGCCAGCAGCGTAGATCACAGGGGGCCGGTCTATGGCTACACCTTC. This encodes CASSVDHRGPVYGYTF.

This chain connects TRBV6-5 to TRBJ2-3; tentative D call: TRBD1 (5 bases). V gave up 10 bases and J gave up 1 base, with 15 bases separating them. This CDR3 region has 14 residues. Germline V gives CDR1 MNHEY, CDR2 SVGAGI. DNA of the CDR3: TGTGCCACAAAAGGGGCCCTGGGCACAGATACGCAGTATTTT. Translating gives CATKGALGTDTQYF.

J is TRBJ2-3 and V is TRBV5-4; the match to TRBD1 covers 8 bases. Germline V gene lookup returns CDR1 SGHNT and CDR2 YYREEE (reference sequence). The CDR3 is 17 residues long. Unmatched junction bases numbered 8, after V lost 1 base and J lost 1 base. This chain's CDR3 is CASSLSPDRVRTDTQYF. In nucleotides, the CDR3 is TGTGCCAGCAGCTTGTCCCCGGACAGGGTTCGCACAGATACGCAGTATTTT.

This chain uses TRBV25-1 with TRBJ2-5, with 10 bases lining up with TRBD1. Trimming took 4 bases from V and 2 from J; bases not matched to a gene: 10. From germline, CDR1 is MGHDK and CDR2 SYGVNS. The CDR3 covers 17 residues. The CDR3 sequence is CASSASPGTGEQETQYF. CDR3 nucleotides: TGTGCCAGCAGTGCTTCCCCCGGGACAGGGGAACAAGAGACCCAGTACTTC.

This clone has a single count. The gene calls are TRBV4-1 and TRBJ2-1, with TRBD1 identical over 10 bases. Germline CDR1 and CDR2: MGHRA and YSYEKL. Losses at the gene ends were 3 bases for V and 9 bases for J; bases not matched to a gene: 8. The CDR3 consists of 15 residues. In DNA, the CDR3 is TGCGCCAGCAGCCATCCCGGACAGGGGGTTGTTGAGCAGTTCTTC. This sequence encodes CASSHPGQGVVEQFF.

The gene calls are TRBV5-1 and TRBJ2-2, with TRBD1 matching over 8 bases. The germline gives CDR1 SGHRS, CDR2 YFSETQ. The CDR3 is 14 residues long. V gave up 7 bases and J gave up 5 bases; unmatched junction bases: 7. CDR3: CASGGQGETGELFF. The CDR3, as DNA: TGCGCCAGCGGTGGACAGGGAGAAACCGGGGAGCTGTTTTTT.

This clone was found once. V is TRBV28 and J is TRBJ2-1; 7 nucleotides match TRBD2. Losses at the gene ends were 7 bases for V and 0 bases for J; bases not matched to a gene: 9. The CDR3 is 16 residues long. CDR1 and CDR2 from the germline V gene are MDHEN and SYDVKM. CDR3 DNA: TGTGCCAGCAAGCGGGGCCGTGAGAGCTCCTACAATGAGCAGTTCTTC. Translating it yields CASKRGRESSYNEQFF.

The gene calls are TRBV5-4 and TRBJ2-5; D not certain. This CDR3 spans 14 amino acids. Trimming left V 5 bases short and J 1 base short, with 12 bases between. Germline V gene lookup returns CDR1 SGHNT and CDR2 YYREEE (reference sequence). The CDR3 nucleotides are TGTGCCAGCAGTCCCTCAAGGGTCCAAGAGACCCAGTACTTC. Translation: CASSPSRVQETQYF.

This chain links TRBV27 with TRBJ2-7; the D call may be TRBD1 or TRBD2 (5 bases each). Per germline, CDR1 MNHEY and CDR2 SMNVEV (reference sequence). Trimming shortened V by 2 bases and J by 2 bases, and 10 bases separated the two germline ends. The CDR3 is made up of 14 amino acids. CDR3 in amino acids: CASSLGGTPYEQYF. Written as DNA, the CDR3 is TGTGCCAGCAGTTTAGGGGGAACTCCCTACGAGCAGTACTTC.

The V and J genes are TRBV6-1 and TRBJ1-1; tentatively, D is TRBD1 (5 bases). Germline V gives CDR1 MNHNS, CDR2 SASEGT. V lost 3 bases and J 1 base, leaving 12 bases between the germline ends. The CDR3 totals 15 residues. CDR3 DNA sequence: TGTGCCAGCAGTGAGTACCCGGACAAGAACACTGAAGCTTTCTTT. Protein product: CASSEYPDKNTEAFF.

The DNA of the CDR3 is TGTGCCAGCAGTCCATACAGGGACGGCTATGGCTACACCTTC. Translating it yields CASSPYRDGYGYTF. The V gene is TRBV27, the J gene TRBJ1-2; D is possibly TRBD1 (6 bases). The CDR3 is 14 residues long. V gave up 5 bases and J gave up 4 bases, with 14 bases separating them. CDR1 and CDR2 from the germline V gene are MNHEY and SMNVEV (reference sequence).

This clone was seen only once. V is TRBV14 and J is TRBJ2-5, with TRBD1 matching over 8 bases. After removal of 5 bases from V and 5 bases from J, the junction contained 7 bases not matched to a gene. Germline V lookup: CDR1 SGHDN, CDR2 FVKESK. CDR3 length: 14 residues. CDR3 nucleotide sequence: TGTGCCAGCAGCGCACAGGGGGTTCGGGAGACCCAGTACTTC. Its protein is CASSAQGVRETQYF. Full variable domain (remainder filled in from reference TRBV14 and TRBJ2-5): EAGVTQFPSHSVIEKGQTVTLRCDPISGHDNLYWYRRVMGKEIKFLLHFVKESKQDESGMPNNRFLAERTGGTYSTLKVQPAELEDSGVYFCASSAQGVRETQYFGPGTRLLVL.

The chain couples TRBV7-8 to TRBJ2-1; 10 bases match TRBD1. V dropped 5 bases and J dropped 2; count of bases not matched to a gene: 12. Germline CDR1 SGHVS, CDR2 FQNEAQ. The CDR3 has 18 residues. The CDR3 DNA follows: TGTGCCAGCAGCCGAGGTTCGGTGACAGGGGGCACCTACAATGAGCAGTTCTTC. Translated: CASSRGSVTGGTYNEQFF.